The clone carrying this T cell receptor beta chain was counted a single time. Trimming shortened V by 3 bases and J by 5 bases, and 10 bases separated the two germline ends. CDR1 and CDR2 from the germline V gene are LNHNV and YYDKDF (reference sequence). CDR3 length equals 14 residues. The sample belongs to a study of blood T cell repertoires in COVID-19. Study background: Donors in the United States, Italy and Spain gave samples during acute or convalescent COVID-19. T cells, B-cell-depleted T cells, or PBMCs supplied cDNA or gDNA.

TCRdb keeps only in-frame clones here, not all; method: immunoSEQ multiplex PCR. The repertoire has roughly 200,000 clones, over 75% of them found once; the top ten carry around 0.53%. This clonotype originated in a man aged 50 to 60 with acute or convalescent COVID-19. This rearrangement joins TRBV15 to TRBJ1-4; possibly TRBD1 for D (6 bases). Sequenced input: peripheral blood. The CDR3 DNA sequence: TGTGCCACCAGCAGTCAGGGGCGGAATGAAAAACTGTTTTTT. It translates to CATSSQGRNEKLFF.